The 28 T cell receptor beta chains presented below share a single source sample, sequenced in a study of identical twins. TCRdb re-called the 5' RACE reads through MiXCR, storing one row per CDR3 protein. The sample shows around 1.7 million distinct CDR3 sequences, 32% of them seen only once. Source material: cord blood. These receptors were taken from a newborn girl in good health.

As regards this clonotype: Since a much larger clone is just one base distant, this may be a read error. This chain joins TRBV6-2 or TRBV6-3 and TRBJ1-1; D not certain. Germline V gene sequence: CDR1 MNHEY, CDR2 SVGEGT. This CDR3 has 12 residues. DNA for the CDR3: TGTGCCAACAGTCAGACAAGCCGTGAAGCTTTCTTT. It codes for CANSQTSREAFF.

The J gene is TRBJ1-2, the V gene TRBV7-9; 8 bases fit TRBD1. The J segment lost 0 bases and the V segment lost 0 bases, leaving 9 bases of the junction unmatched. Germline V gene lookup returns CDR1 SEHNR and CDR2 FQNEAQ (reference sequence). This CDR3 has 18 residues. This CDR3 is CASSLAAGRDRSNYGYTF. The CDR3 DNA sequence: TGTGCCAGCAGCTTAGCGGCCGGGCGGGACAGGTCTAACTATGGCTACACCTTC.

Turning to this clonotype: A much larger clonotype is one base distant, so this may be a read error. This sequence joins TRBV7-9 and TRBJ2-7; D gene unclear. Trimming pared 5 bases from V and 7 bases from J, leaving 18 bases between. The CDR3 totals 14 residues. Germline V CDR1 and CDR2: SEHNR, FQNEAQ (reference sequence). CDR3 region: CASSLGLSENEQYF. CDR3 DNA sequence: TGTGCCAGCAGCCTCGGGCTAAGTGAAAATGAGCAGTACTTC.

The rearrangement links TRBV6-1 to TRBJ1-2; possibly TRBD1 for D (6 bases). The CDR3 runs to 15 residues. V was trimmed by 6 bases and J by 4 bases, leaving 18 bases between them. The germline V gene encodes CDR1 MNHNS and CDR2 SASEGT. The CDR3 DNA follows: TGTGCCAGCAGGGAGGACAGCCGATTAATCTATGGCTACACCTTC. Translating gives CASREDSRLIYGYTF.

The chain uses TRBV20-1 and TRBJ1-2; D perhaps matches TRBD1 (6 bases). The CDR3 length is 14 residues. CDR1 DFQATT and CDR2 SNEGSKA come from the germline V gene (reference sequence). The germline V and J ends were trimmed by 1 base and 4 bases, with 13 bases remaining between them. Here the CDR3 DNA reads TGCAGTGCTAGAGGTACAGGGAACATCTATGGCTACACCTTC. Protein sequence: CSARGTGNIYGYTF.

V is TRBV2 and J is TRBJ1-5; 7 bases are a match to TRBD1. Per the germline V gene, CDR1 is SNHLY and CDR2 is FYNNEI. CDR3 length: 16 amino acids. Unmatched junction bases numbered 10, after V lost 2 bases and J lost 6 bases. CDR3 residues: CASSETEQGIGQPQHF. The CDR3 DNA reads as TGTGCCAGCAGTGAAACCGAACAGGGGATCGGTCAGCCCCAGCATTTT.

The chain joins TRBV12-3 or TRBV12-4 to TRBJ2-5; D is undetermined. The CDR3 runs 14 residues. V lost 3 bases, J lost 4 bases, and 12 bases lay in between. The CDR3 loop is CASSFSGTPETQYF. The DNA for the CDR3 is TGTGCCAGCAGTTTTTCGGGCACCCCAGAGACCCAGTACTTC.

V gene TRBV20-1 combines with J gene TRBJ2-5, with 9 bases identical to TRBD2. The J call may be faulty, since TRBJ2-7 better matches the DNA end. This CDR3 contains 12 residues. CDR1 is DFQATT, CDR2 SNEGSKA, per germline (reference sequence). In nucleotides, the CDR3 is TGCAGTCCTCTAGCGGGGTCCCACGAGCAGTACTTC. Encoded protein: CSPLAGSHEQYF.

This clonotype was counted at least ten times. This chain's CDR3 is CASSSDNEQYF. The DNA of the CDR3 is TGTGCCAGCAGTTCCGACAACGAGCAGTACTTC. J is TRBJ2-7 and V is TRBV6-6; D is unclear. Trimming cost V 4 bases and J 5 bases, with 6 bases left between them. The CDR3 is made up of 11 amino acids. Per the germline V gene, CDR1 is MNHNY and CDR2 is SVGAGI (reference sequence).

In this sample, this clonotype turned up many times. This chain uses TRBV29-1 with TRBJ2-7, with 10 positions matching TRBD2. Germline CDR1 and CDR2: SQVTM and ANQGSEA. V shed 4 bases and J 2 bases; nucleotides not matched to a gene: 2. CDR3 size: 13 residues. The CDR3 DNA reads TGCAGCGTTGGAGGACTAGCGGCCTACGAGCAGTACTTC. Protein: CSVGGLAAYEQYF.

This clonotype was seen more than once but under ten times. The chain uses TRBV5-1 and TRBJ2-1; TRBD2 might be the D (6 bases). The CDR3 is made up of 18 amino acids. V was trimmed by 4 bases and J by 3 bases, leaving 23 bases between them. Germline CDR1 SGHRS, CDR2 YFSETQ. The CDR3 coding sequence is TGCGCCAGCAGCAAAGTTCCGGGAGAGGAGATGGACTACAATGAGCAGTTCTTC. Protein product: CASSKVPGEEMDYNEQFF.

The sample holds a few counts of this clonotype. The gene calls are TRBV5-6 and TRBJ1-1, with unresolved D. V dropped 5 bases and J dropped 0 bases, with 11 bases sitting between them. Per germline, CDR1 SGHDT and CDR2 YYEEEE. The CDR3 contains 14 residues. The CDR3 sequence is CASRLRTVNTEAFF. CDR3 DNA sequence: TGTGCCAGCAGGTTAAGGACGGTGAACACTGAAGCTTTCTTT. Drawing the rest from reference TRBV5-6 and TRBJ1-1, the complete variable domain is DAGVTQSPTHLIKTRGQQVTLRCSPKSGHDTVSWYQQALGQGPQFIFQYYEEEERQRGNFPDRFSGHQFPNYSSELNVNALLLGDSALYLCASRLRTVNTEAFFGQGTRLTVV.

V is TRBV24-1 and J is TRBJ2-1, with a possible D match to TRBD1 (6 bases). The CDR3 extends over 15 amino acids. Germline loops: CDR1 KGHDR, CDR2 SFDVKD. Trimming removed 10 bases at V and 4 bases at J, with 19 bases between. CDR3 amino acids: CATQGLVGEYNEQFF. Here the CDR3 DNA reads TGTGCCACGCAGGGGTTGGTGGGGGAGTACAATGAGCAGTTCTTC.

As to this clonotype: The junction differs from germline at one of its ends, possibly a read error. This chain joins TRBV27 and TRBJ2-1; TRBD2 might be the D (5 bases). The CDR3 totals 15 residues. The germline gives CDR1 MNHEY, CDR2 SMNVEV (reference sequence). The CDR3, as DNA: TGTGCCAGCCGAAAGTTAGGGCTAGCCGGCAATGAGCGGTTCTTC. Translated, it gives CASRKLGLAGNERFF.

This clonotype was counted at least ten times. The chain uses TRBV10-3 and TRBJ2-7, with D possibly being TRBD1 (6 bases). The V end lost 6 bases, the J end lost 1 base, and 10 bases lay between the germline ends. This CDR3 has 13 amino acids. From germline, CDR1 is ENHRY and CDR2 SYGVKD. The CDR3 DNA is TGTGCCATCAGCCGAACAGGGTCCTACGAGCAGTACTTC. Translating gives CAISRTGSYEQYF.

The rearrangement joins TRBV20-1 to TRBJ2-3, with D perhaps matching TRBD1 (7 bases). V was cut by 3 bases and J by 5 bases, with 15 bases left in between. CDR3 length: 14 residues. Looked up from germline, CDR1 is DFQATT and CDR2 is SNEGSKA (reference sequence). CDR3 sequence reads: CSASGRGDRDTQYF. The CDR3 bases are TGCAGTGCTAGTGGTAGGGGGGACAGAGATACGCAGTATTTT.

The chain combines TRBV2 with TRBJ2-5, with 8 bases identical to TRBD1. Gene TRBJ2-7 matches the end of the DNA better, so the J call may be wrong. The V gene's germline CDR1 is SNHLY and CDR2 FYNNEI. The CDR3 is 12 amino acids. The CDR3: CACHRQGIEQYF. DNA for the CDR3: TGTGCCTGCCATAGACAGGGGATCGAGCAGTACTTC.

J is TRBJ2-5 and V is TRBV5-1; 7 bases fit TRBD1. Germline CDR1 and CDR2: SGHRS and YFSETQ. Germline trimming cut 3 bases from V and 5 bases from J; bases unmatched to any gene: 7. The CDR3 is 14 amino acids. This CDR3 is CASSSTGNRETQYF. CDR3 bases: TGCGCCAGCAGCTCGACAGGGAACCGGGAGACCCAGTACTTC. The whole variable domain, remainder taken from reference TRBV5-1 and TRBJ2-5, is KAGVTQTPRYLIKTRGQQVTLSCSPISGHRSVSWYQQTPGQGLQFLFEYFSETQRNKGNFPGRFSGRQFSNSRSEMNVSTLELGDSALYLCASSSTGNRETQYFGPGTRLLVL.

The chain is built from TRBV10-3 and TRBJ2-2; 7 positions match TRBD1. Germline CDR1 reads ENHRY; CDR2 reads SYGVKD. The CDR3 runs to 15 residues. V lost 2 bases and J lost 1; bases outside the gene matches: 1. Written as DNA, the CDR3 is TGTGCCATCAGTGAGCACAGGGGGAACACCGGGGAGCTGTTTTTT. Protein sequence: CAISEHRGNTGELFF.

The chain recombines TRBV6-2 or TRBV6-3 with TRBJ2-1, with D perhaps matching TRBD2 (6 bases). The CDR3 runs 14 residues. Germline CDR1 is MNHEY and CDR2 is SVGEGT. Trimming stripped 2 bases from V and 4 bases from J, with 9 bases between. This CDR3 is CASSYGRPYNEQFF. The CDR3 DNA is TGTGCCAGCAGTTACGGGAGGCCGTACAATGAGCAGTTCTTC.

Notes on this clonotype: It may be a read error: a sequence one base away is much more abundant. This chain uses TRBV9 with TRBJ2-4; no definite D call. The end of the DNA is better explained by TRBJ2-7, so the J call may be wrong. The CDR3 consists of 14 residues. Germline V gene data show CDR1 as SGDLS and CDR2 as YYNGEE. The CDR3 DNA is TGTGCCAGCAGCGCTGGCATAGGATTCTACGAGCAGTACTTC. This gives the protein CASSAGIGFYEQYF.

The chain couples TRBV3-1 to TRBJ2-7, with 9 bases identical to TRBD2. This CDR3 is built from 15 residues. Trimming took 0 bases from V and 12 from J; bases not matched to a gene: 12. Per germline, CDR1 LGHDT and CDR2 YNNKEL (reference sequence). DNA of the CDR3: TGTGCCAGCAGCCAAGATTACAGCGGGAGGACTAGGTTGTACTTC. Amino acid sequence: CASSQDYSGRTRLYF.

In its sample, this clonotype was seen a few times. J is TRBJ2-1 and V is TRBV6-1; D perhaps matches TRBD1 (6 bases). There are 16 residues in the CDR3. The germline V gene encodes CDR1 MNHNS and CDR2 SASEGT. Trimming cost V 5 bases and J 6 bases, with 20 bases left between them. The CDR3 DNA reads as TGTGCCAGCAGTCCTCCTCGGGCAGGGGTTGGCAATGAGCAGTTCTTC. Its protein product is CASSPPRAGVGNEQFF.

The chain has TRBV20-1 and TRBJ2-3; maybe TRBD2 (6 bases). CDR3 length equals 15 residues. The germline V gene encodes CDR1 DFQATT and CDR2 SNEGSKA (reference sequence). Trimming cost V 6 bases and J 1 base, with 17 bases left between them. Written as DNA, the CDR3 is TGCAGTGCCGTCGGAGGGATAGCGGGCACAGATACGCAGTATTTT. It is translated as CSAVGGIAGTDTQYF.

The chain employs TRBV9 and TRBJ2-5, with 8 bases aligning to TRBD1. Germline loops: CDR1 SGDLS, CDR2 YYNGEE. CDR3 length: 14 residues. V trimming: 0 bases; J trimming: 5 bases; junction bases outside the gene matches: 3. The CDR3 bases are TGTGCCAGCAGCGTAGCCCAGGGGGCGGAGACCCAGTACTTC. As protein: CASSVAQGAETQYF.

The V and J genes are TRBV20-1 and TRBJ2-7; D assignment may be TRBD1 or TRBD2 (7 bases each). V was cut by 6 bases and J by 0 bases, with 15 bases left in between. CDR3 size: 14 residues. Germline V gives CDR1 DFQATT, CDR2 SNEGSKA (reference sequence). The CDR3, as DNA: TGCAGTGCCAGCCAGGGGGGGCACTCCTACGAGCAGTACTTC. This sequence encodes CSASQGGHSYEQYF.

This clonotype was detected only a few times. The V and J genes are TRBV7-9 and TRBJ2-3; 11 positions match TRBD2. The CDR3 is 17 residues long. The V and J ends lost 3 bases and 5 bases, in that order; junction bases with no gene match: 10. Germline CDR1 and CDR2: SEHNR and FQNEAQ (reference sequence). CDR3 DNA sequence: TGTGCCAGCAGCTTCTCCATTAGCGGGGGGGCAAGAGATACGCAGTATTTT. As protein: CASSFSISGGARDTQYF.

There are many counts of this clonotype. The chain employs TRBV13 and TRBJ1-4; 9 bases match TRBD1. The CDR3 consists of 15 residues. The ends lost 2 bases at V and 6 bases at J; junction bases unmatched: 4. Per germline, CDR1 PRHDT and CDR2 FYEKMQ (reference sequence). The CDR3 DNA is TGTGCCAGCAGCTTATCCGGGACAGGGCATGAAAAACTGTTTTTT. Translation gives CASSLSGTGHEKLFF.